The rows below give T cell receptor beta chains drawn from one sample of a study of early T cells in non-severe SARS-CoV-2 infection. TCRdb re-called the 5' RACE reads with MiXCR, one entry per CDR3 protein. The table has under 70,000 distinct CDR3 sequences, around a tenth seen once. The sequencing input was whole blood. These receptors came from an adult who was a healthcare worker with PCR-confirmed SARS-CoV-2 infection or an uninfected control (not recorded which). Each CDR3 is given with its conserved first and last residue. A D gene is named only where the DNA matches it firmly. The size of a clone is reported for some rows only, either as once, few or many, or as a class for expanded clones.

CDR3 DNA: TGTGCCAGCAGTTTTGACAGGCCCGCCGGGGAGCTGTTTTTT
CDR3 protein: CASSFDRPAGELFF
D gene: -
clone size: -
V gene: TRBV12-3/TRBV12-4
J gene: TRBJ2-2

CDR3 DNA: TGCGCCAGCAGCCAACCCTTCCCGGGCAATGAGCAGTTCTTC
CDR3 protein: CASSQPFPGNEQFF
D gene: -
clone size: many
V gene: TRBV4-1
J gene: TRBJ2-1

CDR3 DNA: TGCAGCGTTTTTTTAGCGGGAGGGCCACTTATAAATGAGCAGTTCTTC
CDR3 protein: CSVFLAGGPLINEQFF
D gene: TRBD2
clone size: many
V gene: TRBV29-1
J gene: TRBJ2-1

CDR3 DNA: TGTGCCAGCAGTTCAGCGGGCACAGATACGCAGTATTTT
CDR3 protein: CASSSAGTDTQYF
D gene: -
clone size: many
V gene: TRBV12-3/TRBV12-4
J gene: TRBJ2-3

CDR3 DNA: TGTGCCAGCAGTTCATGGGACAGCACCTACGAGCAGTACTTC
CDR3 protein: CASSSWDSTYEQYF
D gene: TRBD1
clone size: few
V gene: TRBV12-3/TRBV12-4
J gene: TRBJ2-7

CDR3 DNA: TGTGCCAGCAACCCCAGGTCAGGGAACACTGAAGCTTTCTTT
CDR3 protein: CASNPRSGNTEAFF
D gene: -
clone size: many
V gene: TRBV6-2/TRBV6-3
J gene: TRBJ1-1

CDR3 DNA: TGCAGCGTTGCTGGACAGTTGCACACTGAAGCTTTCTTT
CDR3 protein: CSVAGQLHTEAFF
D gene: -
clone size: -
V gene: TRBV29-1
J gene: TRBJ1-1

CDR3 DNA: TGTGCCAGCAGCCAAGCTACAGGGGCTCGTGACTATGGCTACACCTTC
CDR3 protein: CASSQATGARDYGYTF
D gene: TRBD1
clone size: many
V gene: TRBV3-1
J gene: TRBJ1-2

CDR3 DNA: TGTGCCAGTAGACAACAGGCCTTATTTAATGAAAAACTGTTTTTT
CDR3 protein: CASRQQALFNEKLFF
D gene: -
clone size: few
V gene: TRBV7-8
J gene: TRBJ1-4

CDR3 DNA: TGTGCTAGTGGTTTGGTGTTCCCGACTAGCGGGAGGAGCTACAATGAGCAGTTCTTC
CDR3 protein: CASGLVFPTSGRSYNEQFF
D gene: TRBD2
clone size: many
V gene: TRBV12-5
J gene: TRBJ2-1

CDR3 DNA: TGTGCTAGTGGTTTGGGCGACACCCCAAATCAGCCCCAGCATTTT
CDR3 protein: CASGLGDTPNQPQHF
D gene: -
clone size: many
V gene: TRBV12-5
J gene: TRBJ1-5

CDR3 DNA: TGCAGCGTTGTGGGCCCAGGGGGAAAACTGTTTTTT
CDR3 protein: CSVVGPGGKLFF
D gene: TRBD1
clone size: few
V gene: TRBV29-1
J gene: TRBJ1-4

CDR3 DNA: TGTGCCAGCAGCAGGAGGGTGACGACTAGCGGGAAGACAGATACGCAGTATTTT
CDR3 protein: CASSRRVTTSGKTDTQYF
D gene: TRBD2
clone size: many
V gene: TRBV11-2
J gene: TRBJ2-3

CDR3 DNA: TGTGCCATCACCAAAACAGGGGAGGCCTACGAGCAGTACTTC
CDR3 protein: CAITKTGEAYEQYF
D gene: -
clone size: -
V gene: TRBV10-3
J gene: TRBJ2-7

CDR3 DNA: TGTGCCAGCAGCCCCTACCTAGCGGGAGCGTCGGATGAGCAGTACTTC
CDR3 protein: CASSPYLAGASDEQYF
D gene: TRBD2
clone size: many
V gene: TRBV5-4
J gene: TRBJ2-7

CDR3 DNA: TGTGCCAGCAGCCTACCCCTGGGACAGCAAGAGACCCAGTACTTC
CDR3 protein: CASSLPLGQQETQYF
D gene: TRBD1
clone size: few
V gene: TRBV7-9
J gene: TRBJ2-5

CDR3 DNA: TGTGCCAGCAGTGAAGCCGCGACAGGGACTGGGGCCAACGTCCTGACTTTC
CDR3 protein: CASSEAATGTGANVLTF
D gene: TRBD1
clone size: -
V gene: TRBV2
J gene: TRBJ2-6

CDR3 DNA: TGTGCCAGCAGCTTAGATCGTGGACATATCGGGGATACGCAGTATTTT
CDR3 protein: CASSLDRGHIGDTQYF
D gene: -
clone size: many
V gene: TRBV11-2
J gene: TRBJ2-3

CDR3 DNA: TGCAGTGCTTCCGACAGGGGCGGTGAGCAGTTCTTC
CDR3 protein: CSASDRGGEQFF
D gene: TRBD1
clone size: -
V gene: TRBV20-1
J gene: TRBJ2-1

CDR3 DNA: TGTGCCAGCAGGACAGGGGACCTACCGAACTATGGCTACACCTTC
CDR3 protein: CASRTGDLPNYGYTF
D gene: TRBD1
clone size: -
V gene: TRBV6-1
J gene: TRBJ1-2

CDR3 DNA: TGCAGCGTCCGGACCTATGGCTACACCTTC
CDR3 protein: CSVRTYGYTF
D gene: -
clone size: many
V gene: TRBV29-1
J gene: TRBJ1-2

CDR3 DNA: TGTGCCAGCAGCTTAGGCCCTGGGGCGAATGAAAAACTGTTTTTT
CDR3 protein: CASSLGPGANEKLFF
D gene: -
clone size: many
V gene: TRBV7-9
J gene: TRBJ1-4

CDR3 DNA: TGCAGCGTTGATGAGTTGGGCCGCCTTGATGAGCAGTTCTTC
CDR3 protein: CSVDELGRLDEQFF
D gene: -
clone size: many
V gene: TRBV29-1
J gene: TRBJ2-1

CDR3 DNA: TGCAGCGTTCCAGGGGACAGGGGGTCCCAAGAGACCCAGTACTTC
CDR3 protein: CSVPGDRGSQETQYF
D gene: TRBD1
clone size: many
V gene: TRBV29-1
J gene: TRBJ2-5

CDR3 DNA: TGTGCCACCCTCCCCAGGGGCCGATCCGTAATGCCCTACGAGCAGTACTTC
CDR3 protein: CATLPRGRSVMPYEQYF
D gene: -
clone size: many
V gene: TRBV24-1
J gene: TRBJ2-7

CDR3 DNA: TGTGCCAGCAGCCAACCCCAAGAGGGGGGCTACGAGCAGTACTTC
CDR3 protein: CASSQPQEGGYEQYF
D gene: -
clone size: few
V gene: TRBV14
J gene: TRBJ2-7

CDR3 DNA: TGTGCCAGCAGCGCTCCTTCCGGGACAGCTCGTGACACCATATATTTT
CDR3 protein: CASSAPSGTARDTIYF
D gene: TRBD1
clone size: few
V gene: TRBV9
J gene: TRBJ1-3

CDR3 DNA: TGTGCCAGCAGTGCGGGGACGAACCCTTACGAGCAGTACTTC
CDR3 protein: CASSAGTNPYEQYF
D gene: -
clone size: -
V gene: TRBV25-1
J gene: TRBJ2-7

CDR3 DNA: TGTGCCTGGAGTGTTAACCCCGCGGGCGGCTACACCTTC
CDR3 protein: CAWSVNPAGGYTF
D gene: -
clone size: many
V gene: TRBV30
J gene: TRBJ1-2

CDR3 DNA: TGCAGCATCCTGGGGAGGGTGCGGGAGACCCAGTACTTC
CDR3 protein: CSILGRVRETQYF
D gene: TRBD2
clone size: -
V gene: TRBV29-1
J gene: TRBJ2-5

CDR3 DNA: TGTGCCATCGGGGAGCCCTCTGGGGCCAACGTCCTGATTTTC
CDR3 protein: CAIGEPSGANVLIF
D gene: -
clone size: many
V gene: TRBV10-3
J gene: TRBJ2-6

CDR3 DNA: TGTGCCAGCAGTTTCGACATTTCTGGAAACACCATATATTTT
CDR3 protein: CASSFDISGNTIYF
D gene: -
clone size: few
V gene: TRBV12-3/TRBV12-4
J gene: TRBJ1-3

CDR3 DNA: TGTGCCAGCATCCCTTTTCGGCGTAGCGGAGCCCCCTACGAGCAGTACTTC
CDR3 protein: CASIPFRRSGAPYEQYF
D gene: -
clone size: few
V gene: TRBV11-2
J gene: TRBJ2-7

CDR3 DNA: TGTGCCACCACGGACAGGATCACTGAAGCTTTCTTT
CDR3 protein: CATTDRITEAFF
D gene: TRBD1
clone size: many
V gene: TRBV27
J gene: TRBJ1-1

CDR3 DNA: TGTGCCAGCAGCGTACAGGGGCAGAACACTGAAGCTTTCTTT
CDR3 protein: CASSVQGQNTEAFF
D gene: -
clone size: many
V gene: TRBV9
J gene: TRBJ1-1

CDR3 DNA: TGTGCCAGCAGTTTATCTGCGGGATTGGAGACCCAGTACTTC
CDR3 protein: CASSLSAGLETQYF
D gene: -
clone size: -
V gene: TRBV12-3/TRBV12-4
J gene: TRBJ2-5

CDR3 DNA: TGTGCCAGCAGCTTAGCCGTAACCGGGGGAGGCTACACCTTC
CDR3 protein: CASSLAVTGGGYTF
D gene: -
clone size: many
V gene: TRBV7-9
J gene: TRBJ1-2

CDR3 DNA: TGCGCCAGCAGCTTGGCGGGTCCGAGCGGAAGCCGTTACGAGCAGTACTTC
CDR3 protein: CASSLAGPSGSRYEQYF
D gene: -
clone size: many
V gene: TRBV5-1
J gene: TRBJ2-7

CDR3 DNA: TGCGCCAGCAGCTCACCCGAGAGCTCTGGGGCCAACGTCCTGACTTTC
CDR3 protein: CASSSPESSGANVLTF
D gene: -
clone size: many
V gene: TRBV5-1
J gene: TRBJ2-6

CDR3 DNA: TGTGCCAGCAGCTCCCCGGGCAACCTTAAGCCCTCTCAAGAGACCCAGTACTTC
CDR3 protein: CASSSPGNLKPSQETQYF
D gene: -
clone size: many
V gene: TRBV7-6
J gene: TRBJ2-5

CDR3 DNA: TGTGCCAGCAGCCACACTAGCGGGAGGAACAATGAGCAGTTCTTC
CDR3 protein: CASSHTSGRNNEQFF
D gene: TRBD2
clone size: -
V gene: TRBV13
J gene: TRBJ2-1

CDR3 DNA: TGCAGCGTGGGGGCCTACTCTGGAAACACCATATATTTT
CDR3 protein: CSVGAYSGNTIYF
D gene: -
clone size: few
V gene: TRBV29-1
J gene: TRBJ1-3

CDR3 DNA: TGTGCCAGCATCCCAGGTGGGGGACACGAAAAACTGTTTTTT
CDR3 protein: CASIPGGGHEKLFF
D gene: -
clone size: many
V gene: TRBV28
J gene: TRBJ1-4

CDR3 DNA: TGCGCCAGCAGCTTGGTCGGGGGGCATTCGGATACGCAGTATTTT
CDR3 protein: CASSLVGGHSDTQYF
D gene: -
clone size: many
V gene: TRBV5-1
J gene: TRBJ2-3

CDR3 DNA: TGTGCCAGCAGTTACTCGGTCGGGGGGGCTAGAAACACTGAAGCTTTCTTT
CDR3 protein: CASSYSVGGARNTEAFF
D gene: -
clone size: many
V gene: TRBV6-5
J gene: TRBJ1-1